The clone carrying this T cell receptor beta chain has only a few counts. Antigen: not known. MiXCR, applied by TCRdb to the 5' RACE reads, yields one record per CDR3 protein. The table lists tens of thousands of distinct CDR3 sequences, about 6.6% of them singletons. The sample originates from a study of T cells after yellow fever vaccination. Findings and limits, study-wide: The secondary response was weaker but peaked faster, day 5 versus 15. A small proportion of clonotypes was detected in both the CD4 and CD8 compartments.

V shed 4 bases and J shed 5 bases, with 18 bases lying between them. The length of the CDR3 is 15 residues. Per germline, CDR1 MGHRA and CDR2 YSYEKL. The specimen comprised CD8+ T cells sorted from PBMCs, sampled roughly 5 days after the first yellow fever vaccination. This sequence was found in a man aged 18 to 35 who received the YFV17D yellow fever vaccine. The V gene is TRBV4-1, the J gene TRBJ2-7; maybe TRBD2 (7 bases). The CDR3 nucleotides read TGCGCCAGCAGCCGGGGAAGGGGGGGCCTCAACGAGCAGTACTTC. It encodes CASSRGRGGLNEQYF.